Following are 31 T cell receptor beta chains from one sample sequenced in a study of blood T cell repertoires in COVID-19. Generated by immunoSEQ multiplex PCR, the TCRdb table keeps only in-frame clones and is missing some. The data show about 180,000 clones, with 80% to 90% seen just once and about 1.9% held by the top ten. Sequenced sample: peripheral blood. Source of these receptors: a man between 18 and 29 years old who had recovered from COVID-19.

The J gene is TRBJ2-7, the V gene TRBV6-5; D is possibly TRBD1 (7 bases). The germline V gene encodes CDR1 MNHEY and CDR2 SVGAGI. This CDR3 has 13 residues. V gave up 6 bases and J gave up 3 bases, with 12 bases separating them. This chain's CDR3 is CASRGGQNYEQYF. CDR3 bases: TGTGCCAGCAGGGGGGGACAGAACTACGAGCAGTACTTC.

The chain couples TRBV5-1 to TRBJ1-1; weak D call: TRBD1 (5 bases). Per the germline V gene, CDR1 is SGHRS and CDR2 is YFSETQ. V was cut by 1 base and J by 4 bases, with 14 bases left in between. CDR3 size: 15 residues. The CDR3, as DNA: TGCGCCAGCAGCTTGTGGGGCCAGGAGGGCACTGAAGCTTTCTTT. Translating it yields CASSLWGQEGTEAFF.

This sequence joins TRBV24-1 and TRBJ2-3; the match to TRBD2 covers 13 bases. The germline gives CDR1 KGHDR, CDR2 SFDVKD. The J segment lost 1 base and the V segment lost 10 bases, leaving 7 bases of the junction unmatched. The CDR3 loop spans 16 amino acids. CDR3: CATTGTSGTGTDTQYF. The CDR3 DNA is TGTGCCACGACCGGGACTAGCGGGACTGGCACAGATACGCAGTATTTT.

The rearrangement uses TRBV10-3 and TRBJ1-2, with TRBD1 identical over 7 bases. The V and J ends lost 0 bases and 4 bases, in that order; junction bases with no gene match: 2. Germline V gives CDR1 ENHRY, CDR2 SYGVKD. This CDR3 is built from 14 residues. CDR3 protein: CAISESQGSYGYTF. The CDR3 DNA reads as TGTGCCATCAGTGAGTCACAGGGGAGCTATGGCTACACCTTC.

V usage is TRBV20-1 and J usage is TRBJ2-5, with TRBD1 matching over 7 bases. V shed 4 bases and J 4 bases; nucleotides not matched to a gene: 9. The CDR3 is made up of 14 amino acids. Germline loops: CDR1 DFQATT, CDR2 SNEGSKA (reference sequence). CDR3 protein: CSANDRVGVETQYF. Here the CDR3 DNA reads TGCAGTGCTAATGACAGGGTGGGTGTAGAGACCCAGTACTTC.

The CDR3 region has the DNA TGTGCCAGCAGCTTAGAAACGGGGATTCTCTACGAGCAGTACTTC. The encoded protein is CASSLETGILYEQYF. The chain carries TRBV7-8 and TRBJ2-7; D may be TRBD2 (5 bases). The CDR3 contains 15 residues. Germline values: CDR1 SGHVS, CDR2 FQNEAQ. The V and J ends lost 1 base and 3 bases respectively, with 13 bases between them.

This rearrangement joins TRBV3-1 (or the pseudogene TRBV3-2) to TRBJ2-5; tentative D call: TRBD2 (5 bases). V was cut by 2 bases and J by 2 bases, with 15 bases left in between. CDR1 and CDR2 (germline): LGHDT, YNNKEL (reference sequence). The CDR3 sequence is 16 residues long. This CDR3 reads CASSQTRVAFQETQYF. CDR3 coding DNA: TGTGCCAGCAGCCAAACGAGGGTAGCGTTTCAAGAGACCCAGTACTTC.

The gene calls are TRBV28 and TRBJ1-1; TRBD1 is a possible D gene (5 bases). Germline CDR1 is MDHEN and CDR2 is SYDVKM. This CDR3 is built from 14 residues. The germline V and J ends were trimmed by 3 bases and 1 base, with 9 bases remaining between them. CDR3 sequence (DNA): TGTGCCAGCAGTTTGTGGCAGGGGAACACTGAAGCTTTCTTT. Amino acids: CASSLWQGNTEAFF.

This clone is a singleton in its sample. The genes are TRBV28 and TRBJ2-7, with 8 bases lining up with TRBD1. Germline assignment: CDR1 MDHEN and CDR2 SYDVKM. V gave up 5 bases and J gave up 0 bases; unmatched junction bases: 6. This CDR3 contains 15 residues. CDR3 protein: CASSLIGQGSYEQYF. Written as DNA, the CDR3 is TGTGCCAGCAGTCTAATTGGACAGGGCTCCTACGAGCAGTACTTC.

V is TRBV5-6 and J is TRBJ2-7, with 12 positions matching TRBD2. Losses at the gene ends were 2 bases for V and 4 bases for J; bases not matched to a gene: 1. Germline lookup yields CDR1 SGHDT and CDR2 YYEEEE. CDR3 length: 14 amino acids. The CDR3 nucleotides read TGTGCCAGCAGCTTTGGACTAGCGGGGTACGAGCAGTACTTC. The encoded protein is CASSFGLAGYEQYF.

The rearrangement links TRBV5-1 to TRBJ1-3; the match to TRBD1 covers 9 bases. V was clipped by 3 bases and J by 8 bases; unmatched bases: 9. The germline V gene has CDR1 SGHRS and CDR2 YFSETQ. The CDR3 sequence is 15 residues long. The CDR3 reads CASSYGTDRGDTIYF. Written as DNA, the CDR3 is TGCGCCAGCAGCTATGGGACGGACAGGGGAGACACCATATATTTT.

The chain recombines TRBV6-5 with TRBJ2-1, with unresolved D. Germline loops: CDR1 MNHEY, CDR2 SVGAGI. The CDR3 runs to 15 residues. V lost 0 bases and J lost 1, with 7 bases in between. CDR3 nucleotides: TGTGCCAGCAGTTACTCGAGTAGTTCCTACAATGAGCAGTTCTTC. It yields the protein CASSYSSSSYNEQFF.

The CDR3 loop is CASGTGNYGYTF. Written as DNA, the CDR3 is TGTGCCAGTGGGACAGGGAACTATGGCTACACCTTC. This chain uses TRBV6-5 with TRBJ1-2; 9 nucleotides align to TRBD1. The CDR3 extends over 12 amino acids. Germline trimming cut 9 bases from V and 2 bases from J; bases unmatched to any gene: 1. The germline V gene encodes CDR1 MNHEY and CDR2 SVGAGI.

The chain carries TRBV7-2 and TRBJ1-1; unclear D gene. The CDR3 covers 13 residues. The germline V and J ends were trimmed by 0 bases and 2 bases, with 4 bases remaining between them. CDR1 and CDR2 from the germline V gene are SGHTA and FQGNSA. Written as DNA, the CDR3 is TGTGCCAGCAGCTTAGCGGCTAACACTGAAGCTTTCTTT. Amino acid sequence: CASSLAANTEAFF.

V and J are TRBV5-4 and TRBJ2-3, with 9 bases fitting TRBD1. Unmatched junction bases numbered 4, after V lost 2 bases and J lost 3 bases. The CDR3 covers 15 residues. The germline gives CDR1 SGHNT, CDR2 YYREEE (reference sequence). CDR3 nucleotide sequence: TGTGCCAGCAGCTTCTGGGGACAGGGAACAGATACGCAGTATTTT. Translated, it gives CASSFWGQGTDTQYF.

This chain joins TRBV7-3 and TRBJ2-3; 8 bases are a match to TRBD1. The CDR3 is made up of 14 amino acids. CDR1 SGHTA and CDR2 FQGTGA come from the germline V gene. The junction had 0 bases not matched to a gene; V was cut back by 2 bases and J by 2 bases. CDR3 sequence (DNA): TGTGCCAGCAGCTTACAGGGGGCCACAGATACGCAGTATTTT. This translates into CASSLQGATDTQYF.

The chain uses TRBV9 and TRBJ2-2; TRBD1 aligns across 7 bases. This CDR3 has 15 amino acids. CDR1 and CDR2 (germline): SGDLS, YYNGEE. V shed 3 bases and J 2 bases; nucleotides not matched to a gene: 4. The CDR3 region has the DNA TGTGCCAGCAGCGCACGACAGGGAAACACCGGGGAGCTGTTTTTT. Protein: CASSARQGNTGELFF.

The rearrangement joins TRBV18 to TRBJ1-2; TRBD1 is a possible D gene (5 bases). The CDR3 consists of 14 residues. The V gene's germline CDR1 is KGHSH and CDR2 LQKENI. V was trimmed by 0 bases and J by 8 bases, leaving 13 bases between them. CDR3 DNA: TGTGCCAGCTCACCACCGGGAATTGACAGCGGCTACACCTTC. Translation: CASSPPGIDSGYTF. The full variable domain, with the rest looked up from reference TRBV18 and TRBJ1-2, is NAGVMQNPRHLVRRRGQEARLRCSPMKGHSHVYWYRQLPEEGLKFMVYLQKENIIDESGMPKERFSAEFPKEGPSILRIQQVVRGDSAAYFCASSPPGIDSGYTFGSGTRLTVV.

V is TRBV4-1 and J is TRBJ2-7; D is perhaps TRBD2 (5 bases). The CDR3 is 14 residues long. The ends were cut back, 1 base at V and 2 bases at J, with 9 bases in the middle. Per the germline V gene, CDR1 is MGHRA and CDR2 is YSYEKL. The CDR3 DNA reads TGCGCCAGCAGCCAAGGCGGGTCTCCCTACGAGCAGTACTTC. This gives the protein CASSQGGSPYEQYF.

The chain recombines TRBV2 with TRBJ1-1, with D maybe TRBD1 (6 bases). Trimming stripped 6 bases from V and 7 bases from J, with 9 bases between. There are 11 residues in the CDR3. Germline CDR1 and CDR2: SNHLY and FYNNEI. The CDR3 bases are TGTGCCAGCAGACAGGGACGTGAAGCTTTCTTT. Residues: CASRQGREAFF.

With respect to this clone: The same CDR3 arises from other DNA sequences in this sample as well. V is TRBV28 and J is TRBJ2-7; 9 bases map to TRBD1. Germline loops: CDR1 MDHEN, CDR2 SYDVKM. The V gene end was trimmed by 5 bases and the J gene end by 2 bases; junction bases not matched to a gene: 1. The CDR3 has 13 residues. The CDR3 DNA sequence: TGTGCCAGCAGTAGACAGGGGGCCTACGAGCAGTACTTC. Translating gives CASSRQGAYEQYF.

The V call is TRBV12-3 or TRBV12-4, the J call TRBJ1-1; D gene uncertain. The CDR3 has 11 residues. The germline V and J ends were trimmed by 6 bases and 7 bases, with 9 bases remaining between them. CDR3 sequence: CASSRVGEAFF. For the CDR3, the DNA is TGTGCCAGCAGCCGGGTGGGTGAAGCTTTCTTT.

The DNA for the CDR3 is TGTGCCAGCAGTGGACAGGGTAGAGGGACAAATACGCAGTATTTT. Its translation is CASSGQGRGTNTQYF. This chain joins TRBV28 and TRBJ2-3; TRBD1 agrees at 8 bases. This CDR3 contains 15 residues. The J segment lost 7 bases and the V segment lost 5 bases, leaving 11 bases of the junction unmatched. Germline V lookup: CDR1 MDHEN, CDR2 SYDVKM.

This clone appeared a few times. The chain is built from TRBV13 and TRBJ1-2; D is unclear. The CDR3 has 16 residues. Germline V gives CDR1 PRHDT, CDR2 FYEKMQ (reference sequence). Trimming left V 4 bases short and J 4 bases short, with 19 bases between. The CDR3 region has the DNA TGTGCCAGCAGCTCCCGGTACGAGGTGGTTGTCTATGGCTACACCTTC. It encodes CASSSRYEVVVYGYTF.

V gene TRBV6-5 combines with J gene TRBJ2-1; D is possibly TRBD2 (6 bases). The CDR3 is 14 amino acids. Looked up from germline, CDR1 is MNHEY and CDR2 is SVGAGI. Trimming shortened V by 2 bases and J by 6 bases, and 11 bases separated the two germline ends. As DNA, the CDR3 is TGTGCCAGCAGTTACGGCGGGACGGGCAATGAGCAGTTCTTC. Protein sequence: CASSYGGTGNEQFF.

DNA for the CDR3: TGTGCCAGCGGATCCCCCGGCGGGGCTTTCTTT. It specifies CASGSPGGAFF. V gene TRBV28 combines with J gene TRBJ1-1; D is unresolved. The V end was cut by 8 bases, the J end by 11 bases, with 15 bases between. CDR3 size: 11 residues. Germline V gene data show CDR1 as MDHEN and CDR2 as SYDVKM.

The chain joins TRBV5-4 to TRBJ1-3; D unresolved. V lost 2 bases, J lost 0 bases, and 12 bases lay in between. The CDR3 contains 16 residues. Germline V gene lookup returns CDR1 SGHNT and CDR2 YYREEE (reference sequence). In nucleotides, the CDR3 is TGTGCCAGCAGCTTTCAAGCAGGCATCTCTGGAAACACCATATATTTT. Residues: CASSFQAGISGNTIYF. The full variable domain, completed using reference TRBV5-4 and TRBJ1-3, is ETGVTQSPTHLIKTRGQQVTLRCSSQSGHNTVSWYQQALGQGPQFIFQYYREEENGRGNFPPRFSGLQFPNYSSELNVNALELDDSALYLCASSFQAGISGNTIYFGEGSWLTVV.

This clone was seen a single time. The CDR3 DNA follows: TGTGCCAGCAGCGCTATGGGTGCGGGAGGGTTAGGTGAGCAGTTCTTC. It codes for CASSAMGAGGLGEQFF. V is TRBV7-9 and J is TRBJ2-1; 9 positions match TRBD2. J lost 9 bases, V lost 5 bases, and 14 bases had no gene match. Per the germline V gene, CDR1 is SEHNR and CDR2 is FQNEAQ (reference sequence). The CDR3 covers 16 residues.

This clone has just one count. The chain couples TRBV4-3 to TRBJ1-5; TRBD1 aligns across 8 bases. Germline CDR1 is LGHNA and CDR2 is YSLEER. V shed 0 bases, J shed 9 bases, and the junction held 10 bases outside the gene matches. The CDR3 runs 16 residues. CDR3 DNA: TGCGCCAGCAGCCAAGAACGGGGCAGGGGGCTTACGCCCCAGCATTTT. Translated: CASSQERGRGLTPQHF.

The chain employs TRBV6-2 or TRBV6-3 and TRBJ2-1; TRBD2 agrees at 9 bases. Germline assignment: CDR1 MNHEY and CDR2 SVGEGT. The ends lost 2 bases at V and 3 bases at J; junction bases unmatched: 11. CDR3 length: 18 residues. CDR3 DNA sequence: TGTGCCAGCAGTTACCCAAGGACTAGCGCTACACGCTACAATGAGCAGTTCTTC. It is translated as CASSYPRTSATRYNEQFF.

This sequence joins TRBV4-3 and TRBJ2-7, with D uncertain. The CDR3 length is 14 residues. Germline V gene lookup returns CDR1 LGHNA and CDR2 YSLEER. Trimming left V 1 base short and J 7 bases short, with 14 bases between. CDR3 DNA: TGCGCCAGCAGCCAAGGTCGCCAGGCCCCAGAGCAGTACTTC. It encodes CASSQGRQAPEQYF.